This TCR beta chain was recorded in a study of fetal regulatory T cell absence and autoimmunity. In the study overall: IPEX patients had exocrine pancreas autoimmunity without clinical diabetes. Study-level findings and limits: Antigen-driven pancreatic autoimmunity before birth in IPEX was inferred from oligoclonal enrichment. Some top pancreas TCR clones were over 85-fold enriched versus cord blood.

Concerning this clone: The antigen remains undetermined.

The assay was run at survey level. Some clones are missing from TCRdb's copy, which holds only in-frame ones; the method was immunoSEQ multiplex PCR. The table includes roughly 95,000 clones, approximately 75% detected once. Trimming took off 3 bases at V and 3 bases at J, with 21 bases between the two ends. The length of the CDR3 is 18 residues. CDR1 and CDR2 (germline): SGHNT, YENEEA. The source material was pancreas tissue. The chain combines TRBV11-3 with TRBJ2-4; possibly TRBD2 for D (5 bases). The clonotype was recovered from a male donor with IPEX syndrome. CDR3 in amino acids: CASSFQLGLTSGKNIQYF. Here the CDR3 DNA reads TGTGCCAGCAGCTTTCAGTTAGGACTCACTTCGGGCAAAAACATTCAGTACTTC.